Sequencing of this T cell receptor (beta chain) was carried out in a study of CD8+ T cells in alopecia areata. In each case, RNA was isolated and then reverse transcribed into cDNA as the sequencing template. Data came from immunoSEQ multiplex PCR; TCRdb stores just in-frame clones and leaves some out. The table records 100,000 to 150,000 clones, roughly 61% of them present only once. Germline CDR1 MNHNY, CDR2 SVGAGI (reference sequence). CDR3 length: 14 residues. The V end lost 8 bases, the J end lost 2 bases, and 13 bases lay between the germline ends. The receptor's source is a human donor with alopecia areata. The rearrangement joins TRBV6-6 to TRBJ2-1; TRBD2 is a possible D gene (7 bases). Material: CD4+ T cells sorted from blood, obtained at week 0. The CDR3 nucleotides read TGTGCCAGCGACGCGGGGGCAACCTACAATGAGCAGTTCTTC. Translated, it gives CASDAGATYNEQFF.